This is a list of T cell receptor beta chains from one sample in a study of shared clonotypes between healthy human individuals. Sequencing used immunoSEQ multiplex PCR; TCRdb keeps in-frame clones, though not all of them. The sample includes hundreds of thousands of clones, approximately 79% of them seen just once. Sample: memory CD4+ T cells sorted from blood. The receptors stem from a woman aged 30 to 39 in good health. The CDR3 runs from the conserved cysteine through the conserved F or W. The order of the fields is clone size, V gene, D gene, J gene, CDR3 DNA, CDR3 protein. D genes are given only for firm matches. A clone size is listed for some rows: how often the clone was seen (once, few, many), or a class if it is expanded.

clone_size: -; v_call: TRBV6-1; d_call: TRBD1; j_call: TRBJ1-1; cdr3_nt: TGTGCCAGCACAAGACAGGGGGCTTTAGGCACTGAAGCTTTCTTT; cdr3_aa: CASTRQGALGTEAFF
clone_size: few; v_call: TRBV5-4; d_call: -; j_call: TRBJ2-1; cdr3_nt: TGTGCCAGCAGCCTTGGGGGGGGACAGACAATGAAACAGTTCTTC; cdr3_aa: CASSLGGGQTMKQFF
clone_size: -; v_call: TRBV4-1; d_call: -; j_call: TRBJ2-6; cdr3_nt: TGCGCCAGCAGCCCCGCCCACATCTTTCTGGTCTCTGGGGCCAACGTCCTGACTTTC; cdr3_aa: CASSPAHIFLVSGANVLTF
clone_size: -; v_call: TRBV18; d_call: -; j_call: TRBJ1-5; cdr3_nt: TGTGCCAGCTCAGCGTATAGGGGGCCCCAGCATTTT; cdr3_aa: CASSAYRGPQHF
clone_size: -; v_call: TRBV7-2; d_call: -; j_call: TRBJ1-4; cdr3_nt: TGTGCCAGCAGCTTATCAACTAATGAAAAACTGTTTTTT; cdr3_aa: CASSLSTNEKLFF
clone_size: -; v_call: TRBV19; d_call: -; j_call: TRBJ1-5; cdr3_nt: TGTGCCAGTAGTATGGGGTCTGGAGGTCCAGAACCCTATCAGCCCCAGCATTTT; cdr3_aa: CASSMGSGGPEPYQPQHF
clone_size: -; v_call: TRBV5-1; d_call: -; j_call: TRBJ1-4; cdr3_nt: TGCGCCAGTAAAACAGGGCACGTTGCAACTAATGAAAAACTGTTTTTT; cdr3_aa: CASKTGHVATNEKLFF
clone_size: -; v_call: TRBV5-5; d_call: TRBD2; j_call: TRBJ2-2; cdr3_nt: TGTGCCAGCAGCCGGGAGCGGGGCACCGGGGAGCTGTTTTTT; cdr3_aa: CASSRERGTGELFF
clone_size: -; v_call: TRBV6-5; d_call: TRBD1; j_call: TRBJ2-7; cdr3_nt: TGTGCCAGCAGTACGAGGGACAGGGGAAGCTACGAGCAGTACTTC; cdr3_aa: CASSTRDRGSYEQYF
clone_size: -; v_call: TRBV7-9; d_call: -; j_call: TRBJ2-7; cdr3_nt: TGTGCCAGCAGCTTAGGTGGGGGGCAAGGCGAGCAGTACTTC; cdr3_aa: CASSLGGGQGEQYF
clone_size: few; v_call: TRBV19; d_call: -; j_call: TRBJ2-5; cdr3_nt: TGTGCCAGTAGCACAGGGTTTCGGGAGACCCAGTACTTC; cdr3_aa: CASSTGFRETQYF
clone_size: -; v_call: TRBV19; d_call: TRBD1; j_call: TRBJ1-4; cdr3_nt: TGTGCCAGTAGTATTTCCCGACAGGGCGGTGAAAAACTGTTTTTT; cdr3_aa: CASSISRQGGEKLFF
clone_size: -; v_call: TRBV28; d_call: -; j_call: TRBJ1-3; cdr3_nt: TGTGCCAGCAGCCTGTACGGGGCGGGCGGAAACACCATATATTTT; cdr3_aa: CASSLYGAGGNTIYF
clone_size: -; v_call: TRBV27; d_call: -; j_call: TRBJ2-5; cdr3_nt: TGTGCCAGCAGGACCAACAACCAAGAGACCCAGTACTTC; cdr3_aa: CASRTNNQETQYF
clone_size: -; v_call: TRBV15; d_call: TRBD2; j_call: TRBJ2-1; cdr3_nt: TGTGCCACCAGCAGAGGAGGGGATTCTAGCGGGAGGTTCTACAATGAGCAGTTCTTC; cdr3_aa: CATSRGGDSSGRFYNEQFF
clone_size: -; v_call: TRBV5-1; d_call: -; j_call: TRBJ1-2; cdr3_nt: TGCGCCAGCAGCTTGGCCACAGGGAAGGGGTATGGCTACACCTTC; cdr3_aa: CASSLATGKGYGYTF
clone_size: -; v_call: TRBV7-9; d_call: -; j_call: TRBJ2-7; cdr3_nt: TGTGCCAGCAGCTTAGGTTCACGCGAGCAGTACTTC; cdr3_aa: CASSLGSREQYF
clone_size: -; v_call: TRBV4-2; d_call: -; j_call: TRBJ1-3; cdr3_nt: TGTGCCAGCAGCCAAAACTCGGGCTCTGGAAACACCATATATTTT; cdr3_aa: CASSQNSGSGNTIYF
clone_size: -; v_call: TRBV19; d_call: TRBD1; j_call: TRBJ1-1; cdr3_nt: TGTGCCAGTACCCCTCGGGCAGGGGGCACTGAAGCTTTCTTT; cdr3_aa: CASTPRAGGTEAFF
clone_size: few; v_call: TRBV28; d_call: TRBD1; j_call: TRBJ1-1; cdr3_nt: TGTGCCAGCAGGTCCCGGGACAGGAAGAGGGCTGAAGCTTTCTTT; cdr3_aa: CASRSRDRKRAEAFF
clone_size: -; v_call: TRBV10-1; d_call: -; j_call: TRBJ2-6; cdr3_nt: TGCGCCAGCAGTAAGTTCCCAAGATCGCACAGTCGGGCCAACGTCCTGACTTTC; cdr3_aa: CASSKFPRSHSRANVLTF
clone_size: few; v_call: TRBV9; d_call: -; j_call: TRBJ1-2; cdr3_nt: TGTGCCAGCAGCTTAATGCAGGGAGCTAACTATGGCTACACCTTC; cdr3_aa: CASSLMQGANYGYTF
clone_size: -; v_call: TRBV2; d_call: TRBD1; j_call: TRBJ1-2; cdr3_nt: TGTGCCAGCAGTGTTGACAGGGGGCGACGCTATGGCTACACCTTC; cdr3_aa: CASSVDRGRRYGYTF
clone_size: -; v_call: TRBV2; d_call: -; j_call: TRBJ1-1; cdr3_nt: TGTGCCAGCAGTGAGGAGGGAGTCACTGAAGCTTTCTTT; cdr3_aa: CASSEEGVTEAFF
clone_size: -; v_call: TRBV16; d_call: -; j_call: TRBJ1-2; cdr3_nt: TGTGCCAGCAGCCAACGGGGGATTAAGGATCCTCATTTGATCTACACCTTC; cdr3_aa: CASSQRGIKDPHLIYTF
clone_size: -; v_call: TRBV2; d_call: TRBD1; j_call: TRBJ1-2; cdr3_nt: TGTGCCAGTCAACTTCAGGGAGGGACAGGCGGTTATGGCTACACCTTC; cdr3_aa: CASQLQGGTGGYGYTF
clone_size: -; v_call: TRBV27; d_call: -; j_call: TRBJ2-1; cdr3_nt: TGTGCCAGCAAGGAGGGGGGGGCCTGGGGCTACAATGAGCAGTTCTTC; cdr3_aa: CASKEGGAWGYNEQFF
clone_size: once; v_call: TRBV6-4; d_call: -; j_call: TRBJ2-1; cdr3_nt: TGTGCCAGCAGTGACCTCTCGTCTAGCGCGTACAATGAGCAGTTCTTC; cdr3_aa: CASSDLSSSAYNEQFF
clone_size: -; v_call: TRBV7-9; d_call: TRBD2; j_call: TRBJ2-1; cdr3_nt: TGTGCCAGCAGGGCCTCCCCCCAACTAGCGGGATACAATGAGCAGTTCTTC; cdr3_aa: CASRASPQLAGYNEQFF
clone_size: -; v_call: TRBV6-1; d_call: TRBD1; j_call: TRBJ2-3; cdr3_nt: TGTGCCAGCAGCCCGCGGACAGGGAGCACAGATACGCAGTATTTT; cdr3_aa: CASSPRTGSTDTQYF
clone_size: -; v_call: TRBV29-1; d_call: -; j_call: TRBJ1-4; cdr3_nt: TGCAGCGTTGTATCCCATAATGAGGAAAAACTGTTTTTT; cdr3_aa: CSVVSHNEEKLFF
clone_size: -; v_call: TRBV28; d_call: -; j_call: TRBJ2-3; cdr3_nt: TGTGCCAGCAGTTTATTGGGGCCAGATACGCAGTATTTT; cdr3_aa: CASSLLGPDTQYF
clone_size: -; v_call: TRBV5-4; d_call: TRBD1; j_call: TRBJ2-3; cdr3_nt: TGTGCCAGCAGCCTTCAGACAGGGGTCACAGATACGCAGTATTTT; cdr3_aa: CASSLQTGVTDTQYF
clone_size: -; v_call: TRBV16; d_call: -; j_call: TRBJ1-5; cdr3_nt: TGTGCCAGCAGCCAAGGAGGGTTTGGCCAGCCCCAGCATTTT; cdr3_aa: CASSQGGFGQPQHF
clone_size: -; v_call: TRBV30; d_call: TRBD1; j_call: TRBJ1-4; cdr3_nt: TGTGCCTGGAGTAAACAGGGGAAACTGTTTTTT; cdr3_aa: CAWSKQGKLFF
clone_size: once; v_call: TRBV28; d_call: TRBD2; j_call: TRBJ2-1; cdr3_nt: TGTGCCAGCAGCCTCCCCCTAGCGGGAGGTAATGAGCAGTTCTTC; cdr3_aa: CASSLPLAGGNEQFF
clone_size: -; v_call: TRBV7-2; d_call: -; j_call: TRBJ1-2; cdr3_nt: TGTGCCAGCAGCTTAGACAGGCGAAGGGATGGCTACACCTTC; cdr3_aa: CASSLDRRRDGYTF
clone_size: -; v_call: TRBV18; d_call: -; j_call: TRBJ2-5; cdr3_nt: TGTGCCAGCTCACCCACGGCCCAGTACTTC; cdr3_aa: CASSPTAQYF
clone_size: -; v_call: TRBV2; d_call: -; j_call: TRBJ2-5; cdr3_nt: TGTGCCAGCTCAACGAGGGCCGGGGTTGGGACCCAGTACTTC; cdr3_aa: CASSTRAGVGTQYF
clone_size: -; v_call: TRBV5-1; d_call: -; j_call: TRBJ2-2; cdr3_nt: TGCGCCAGCAACGATAATAGCGGTCACACCGGGGAGCTGTTTTTT; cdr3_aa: CASNDNSGHTGELFF
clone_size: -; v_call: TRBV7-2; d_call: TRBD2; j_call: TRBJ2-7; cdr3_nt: TGTGCCAGCAGCTTAGCGACTAGCGCCTCCTACGAGCAGTACTTC; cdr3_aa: CASSLATSASYEQYF
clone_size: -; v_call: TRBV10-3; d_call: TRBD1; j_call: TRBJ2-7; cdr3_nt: TGTGCCATCAGCGTAGACAGGGGGTCCTACGAGCAGTACTTC; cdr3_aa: CAISVDRGSYEQYF
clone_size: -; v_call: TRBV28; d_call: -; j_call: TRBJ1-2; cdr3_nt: TGTGCCAGCAGGGACAATTATGGCTACACCTTC; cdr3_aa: CASRDNYGYTF
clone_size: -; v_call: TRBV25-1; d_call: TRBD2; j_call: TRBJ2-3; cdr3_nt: TGTGCCAGCACCTCCTCGGGGAGGGATGAGGCAGATACGCAGTATTTT; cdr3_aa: CASTSSGRDEADTQYF
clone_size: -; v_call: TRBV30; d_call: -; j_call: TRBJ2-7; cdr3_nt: TGTGCCTGGAGCGCCAGGCTGTACGAGCAGTACTTC; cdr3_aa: CAWSARLYEQYF
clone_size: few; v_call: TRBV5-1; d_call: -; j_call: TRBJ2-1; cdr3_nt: TGCGCCAGCAGCGTAGAGGGTGGGTACAATGAGCAGTTCTTC; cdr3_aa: CASSVEGGYNEQFF
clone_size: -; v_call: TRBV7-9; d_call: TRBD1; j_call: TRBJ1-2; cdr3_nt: TGTGCCAGCAGCTTACTACAGGGGGCCCCTAGTGGCTACACCTTC; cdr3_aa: CASSLLQGAPSGYTF
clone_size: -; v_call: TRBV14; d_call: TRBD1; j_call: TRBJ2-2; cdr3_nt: TGTGCCAGCAGCCAAGACGAGACAGGGATATTTGGCGGGGAGCTGTTTTTT; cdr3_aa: CASSQDETGIFGGELFF
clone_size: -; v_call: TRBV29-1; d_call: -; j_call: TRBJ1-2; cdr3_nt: TGCAGCGTTGAGGGACTAACAGGAGGAACTGACAGGAATTATGGCTACACCTTC; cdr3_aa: CSVEGLTGGTDRNYGYTF
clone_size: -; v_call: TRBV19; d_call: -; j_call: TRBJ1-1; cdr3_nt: TGTGCCAGTCAGCCCCAGGAAAACACTGAAGCTTTCTTT; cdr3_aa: CASQPQENTEAFF
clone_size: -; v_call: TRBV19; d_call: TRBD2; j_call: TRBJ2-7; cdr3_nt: TGTGCCAGTAGTATGATCGACGGCCCCGGGACTAGGGAGCAGTACTTC; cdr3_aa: CASSMIDGPGTREQYF
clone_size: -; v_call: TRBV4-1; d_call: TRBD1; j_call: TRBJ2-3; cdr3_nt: TGCGCCAGCAGCCAAGAGGACAGGGGAGCCTTACCCCACACAGATACGCAGTATTTT; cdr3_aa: CASSQEDRGALPHTDTQYF
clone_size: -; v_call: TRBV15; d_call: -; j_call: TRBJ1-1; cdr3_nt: TGTGCCACCAGCAGAGGAGGGACTGATAGGAACACTGAAGCTTTCTTT; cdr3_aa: CATSRGGTDRNTEAFF
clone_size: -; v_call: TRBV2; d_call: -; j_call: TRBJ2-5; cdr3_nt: TGTGTCAGCAGTCCGGACTACACAGGGGTGACCCAGTACTTC; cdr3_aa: CVSSPDYTGVTQYF
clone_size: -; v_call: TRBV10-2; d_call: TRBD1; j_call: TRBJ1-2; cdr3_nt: TGCGCCAGCTACGACAGGGAGTTTGGCTACACCTTC; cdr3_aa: CASYDREFGYTF